This T cell receptor (beta chain) comes out of a study of regulatory T cells in long-lasting Graves disease. The time point here: persistent/refractory GD, antithyroid drugs over 5 years with positive TRAb. PBMCs provided the RNA from which the TCR library was made. CDR3 length: 12 residues. Trimming pared 5 bases from V and 0 bases from J, leaving 2 bases between. Germline-derived CDR1 and CDR2 are MDHEN and SYDVKM. This clonotype was found many times. CDR3-region Arm-PCR and iRepertoire HTBI primers produced the TCR beta libraries. MiXCR, run by TCRdb on the multiplex PCR reads, gives a single entry per CDR3 protein. The sample lists hundreds of thousands of distinct CDR3 sequences, about a fifth occurring once.

The rearrangement links TRBV28 to TRBJ1-3; no firm D call. Sequencing used peripheral blood mononuclear cells (PBMCs), obtained when the disease was refractory, from a patient treated with antithyroid drugs. This receptor was taken from a female donor with Graves disease. CDR3 nucleotides: TGTGCCAGCAGTGTCTCTGGAAACACCATATATTTT. The encoded protein is CASSVSGNTIYF.